This TCR beta chain was recovered during a study of T-cell reconstitution after alpha-beta-depleted transplantation in children. The germline V gene has CDR1 SGHKS and CDR2 YYEKEE (reference sequence). V lost 4 bases and J lost 4, with 18 bases in between. The CDR3 is 15 residues long. This clonotype was observed at least ten times. For TCRbeta, the library was prepared with unique molecular identifiers. Via MiXCR, TCRdb re-called the PCR reads, giving one row per CDR3 protein. Of hundreds of thousands of distinct CDR3 sequences listed, roughly 15% are singletons. The chain carries TRBV5-5 and TRBJ2-7; D is undetermined. The TCR sequence derives from a human donor who donated a stem cell graft to a child with acute myeloid leukemia. The sequenced sample was PBMCs from the stem cell graft donor, obtained from the stem cell graft. The CDR3 nucleotides read TGTGCCAGCAGCCTTGCGGCAGGCGGTTGGTACGAGCAGTACTTC. Its protein product is CASSLAAGGWYEQYF.